The rows below give T cell receptor beta chains drawn from one sample of a study of post-analysis software for immune sequencing data. MiXCR, applied by TCRdb to the PCR reads, yields one record per CDR3 protein. The data show hundreds of thousands of distinct CDR3 sequences, with roughly 50% seen just once and roughly 4.4% held by the top ten. Sequenced: blood. The receptors originated from a girl between 5 and 17 years old with multiple sclerosis. Both conserved end residues are part of each CDR3. A D gene is named only where the DNA matches it firmly. Clone size, where shown, is once, few, many, or a class for clones that have expanded.

V: TRBV10-3
D: -
J: TRBJ2-3
size: few
DNA: TGTGCCATCAAGAGTGCAGATACGCAGTATTTT
CDR3: CAIKSADTQYF

V: TRBV7-8
D: TRBD2
J: TRBJ2-3
size: -
DNA: TGTGCCAGCAGCTTGTCTAGCGGACACACAGATACGCAGTATTTT
CDR3: CASSLSSGHTDTQYF

V: TRBV2
D: TRBD2
J: TRBJ2-1
size: -
DNA: TGTGCCAGCAACGATGGACTAGCGCTATGGGAGCAGTTCTTC
CDR3: CASNDGLALWEQFF

V: TRBV7-2
D: -
J: TRBJ2-1
size: few
DNA: TGTGCCAGCAGCTCGAAGTCAGGGATAGATGAGCAGTTCTTC
CDR3: CASSSKSGIDEQFF

V: TRBV5-1
D: TRBD1
J: TRBJ2-7
size: -
DNA: TGCGCCAGAAGCTTGTTTGGGGACAGGGGGCATGAGCAGTACTTC
CDR3: CARSLFGDRGHEQYF

V: TRBV5-1
D: -
J: TRBJ1-4
size: few
DNA: TGCGCCAGCAGCTTGAACAGGCCGAATGAAAAACTGTTTTTT
CDR3: CASSLNRPNEKLFF

V: TRBV15
D: TRBD1
J: TRBJ2-5
size: once
DNA: TGTGCCACCAGCCCCCGGGGACAGTCACAAGAGACCCAGTACTTC
CDR3: CATSPRGQSQETQYF

V: TRBV6-1
D: -
J: TRBJ1-1
size: -
DNA: TGTGCCAGCAGTGAAACAGGGATCCCCTTCACTGAAGCTTTCTTT
CDR3: CASSETGIPFTEAFF

V: TRBV7-3
D: -
J: TRBJ2-7
size: -
DNA: TGTGCCAGCAGCTTGACTCCGGGACTTCCCTACGAGCAGTACTTC
CDR3: CASSLTPGLPYEQYF

V: TRBV7-2
D: -
J: TRBJ1-6
size: -
DNA: TGTGCCAGCAGCTTAGAGTTACTCCAGGGGATTGGGTCACCCCTCCACTTT
CDR3: CASSLELLQGIGSPLHF

V: TRBV29-1
D: -
J: TRBJ2-7
size: -
DNA: TGCAGCGTCGAATCGGGTACAGCAGACGAGCAGTACTTC
CDR3: CSVESGTADEQYF

V: TRBV5-5
D: TRBD1
J: TRBJ2-7
size: -
DNA: TGTGCCAGCAGCTTGGGGGCGATACAGGGGATATACGAGCAGTACTTC
CDR3: CASSLGAIQGIYEQYF

V: TRBV27
D: TRBD2
J: TRBJ2-1
size: -
DNA: TGTGCCAGCAGTCCGAGACTAGCGGGAACCCCTCTCGACTCTTACAATGAGCAGTTCTTC
CDR3: CASSPRLAGTPLDSYNEQFF

V: TRBV12-3/TRBV12-4
D: -
J: TRBJ2-3
size: once
DNA: -
CDR3: CASSLFGEGTDTEYF

V: TRBV7-2
D: -
J: TRBJ2-1
size: -
DNA: TGTGCCAGCAGCCGCAGGGCCTCCAATGAGCAGTTCTTC
CDR3: CASSRRASNEQFF

V: TRBV4-1
D: TRBD1
J: TRBJ1-4
size: few
DNA: TGCGCCAGCAGCCCCAAGACAGGGCGAGATAATGAAAAACTGTTTTTT
CDR3: CASSPKTGRDNEKLFF

V: TRBV9
D: -
J: TRBJ1-4
size: -
DNA: TGTGCCAGCAGCGATGGTGGGCCTAATGAAAAACTGTTTTTT
CDR3: CASSDGGPNEKLFF

V: TRBV6-6
D: -
J: TRBJ2-5
size: -
DNA: TGTGCCAGCAGCCCCGGAGAGGAGCAGTACTTC
CDR3: CASSPGEEQYF

V: TRBV6-5
D: TRBD1
J: TRBJ2-7
size: -
DNA: TGTGCCAGCAGTTACCGGGACAGGGGAAGCCACGAGCAGTACTTC
CDR3: CASSYRDRGSHEQYF

V: TRBV20-1
D: TRBD2
J: TRBJ2-5
size: few
DNA: TGCAGTGCTATAAAACCTCCGGGACTAGCGGGGGGATCAGAGACCCAGTACTTC
CDR3: CSAIKPPGLAGGSETQYF

V: TRBV5-1
D: -
J: TRBJ1-2
size: -
DNA: TGCGCCAGCAGCTTGGTAGAGGGCTATGGCTACACCTTC
CDR3: CASSLVEGYGYTF

V: TRBV6-1
D: -
J: TRBJ2-1
size: once
DNA: TGTGCCAGCAGTGCGGACGGTGGATTTGTGCAGTTCTTC
CDR3: CASSADGGFVQFF

V: TRBV20-1
D: -
J: TRBJ1-6
size: once
DNA: TGCAGTGCGCGCAGGGATGAGAATTCACCCCTCCACTTT
CDR3: CSARRDENSPLHF

V: TRBV5-1
D: TRBD1
J: TRBJ1-6
size: -
DNA: TGCGCCAGCAGCAGGGGTGGGACAGAAGGTTCACCCCTCCACTTT
CDR3: CASSRGGTEGSPLHF

V: TRBV29-1
D: TRBD2
J: TRBJ2-7
size: few
DNA: TGCAGCGTTTCCGGGACTAGCTCCTACGAGCAGTACTTC
CDR3: CSVSGTSSYEQYF

V: TRBV9
D: -
J: TRBJ2-1
size: few
DNA: TGTGCCAGCAGCGTAGCTAGCTCCTACAATGAGCAGTTCTTC
CDR3: CASSVASSYNEQFF

V: TRBV7-9
D: TRBD1
J: TRBJ1-1
size: few
DNA: TGTGCCAGCAGCTGGGACAGGAGGACCAACACTGAAGCTTTCTTT
CDR3: CASSWDRRTNTEAFF

V: TRBV5-6
D: TRBD2
J: TRBJ2-3
size: -
DNA: TGTGCCAGCAGCTTGTTTGCTAGCGGGACCACAGATACGCAGTATTTT
CDR3: CASSLFASGTTDTQYF

V: TRBV12-3/TRBV12-4
D: -
J: TRBJ1-2
size: -
DNA: TGTGCCAGCAGTTTATCGGCAGGGAATGGGGGCTACACCTTC
CDR3: CASSLSAGNGGYTF

V: TRBV7-9
D: -
J: TRBJ1-1
size: once
DNA: TGTGCCAGCAGCTTAGCTGCTGGGGGGCCAGGAGGCACTGAAGCTTTCTTT
CDR3: CASSLAAGGPGGTEAFF

V: TRBV29-1
D: -
J: TRBJ2-7
size: -
DNA: TGCAGCGTTGCCTCTAGGACGGGGGCCTCGGACGAGCAGTACTTC
CDR3: CSVASRTGASDEQYF

V: TRBV10-3
D: TRBD2
J: TRBJ2-1
size: -
DNA: TGTGCCATCACCCCGGGACTAGCGGGAGTTAATGAGCAGTTCTTC
CDR3: CAITPGLAGVNEQFF

V: TRBV27
D: -
J: TRBJ2-3
size: -
DNA: TGTGCCAGCAGTTTATCGATAGTCACAGATACGCAGTATTTT
CDR3: CASSLSIVTDTQYF

V: TRBV9
D: -
J: TRBJ1-1
size: -
DNA: TGTGCCAGCAGCGCAAGCGGGGGGCAGTGGAACACTGAAGCTTTCTTT
CDR3: CASSASGGQWNTEAFF

V: TRBV7-9
D: -
J: TRBJ2-5
size: -
DNA: TGTTCCAGCAGTCCCTCGTACCCATACGAGCGGTACTTC
CDR3: CSSSPSYPYERYF

V: TRBV10-3
D: -
J: TRBJ2-2
size: -
DNA: TGTGCCATTAGACCAAAAGGTGACGGGGAGCTGTTTTTT
CDR3: CAIRPKGDGELFF

V: TRBV12-5
D: TRBD1
J: TRBJ1-2
size: -
DNA: TGTGCTAGTGGTCCCGAGGGACAGCCCCTTGGCTACACCTTC
CDR3: CASGPEGQPLGYTF

V: TRBV7-2
D: -
J: TRBJ2-7
size: -
DNA: TGTGCCAGCAGCTCCATGGACCGCTCCTACGAGCAGTACTTC
CDR3: CASSSMDRSYEQYF

V: TRBV7-8
D: TRBD1
J: TRBJ2-4
size: few
DNA: TGTGCCAGCAGCTTAGCGGGGACAGGAACTCACAAAAACATTCAGTACTTC
CDR3: CASSLAGTGTHKNIQYF

V: TRBV6-2/TRBV6-3
D: -
J: TRBJ2-1
size: -
DNA: TGTGCCAGCAGTTACGCAGCGCGCAATGAGCAGTTCTTC
CDR3: CASSYAARNEQFF

V: TRBV7-9
D: -
J: TRBJ2-6
size: -
DNA: TGTGCCAGCAGCCCCGACAGGTCCCCTGGGGCCAACGTCCTGACTTTC
CDR3: CASSPDRSPGANVLTF